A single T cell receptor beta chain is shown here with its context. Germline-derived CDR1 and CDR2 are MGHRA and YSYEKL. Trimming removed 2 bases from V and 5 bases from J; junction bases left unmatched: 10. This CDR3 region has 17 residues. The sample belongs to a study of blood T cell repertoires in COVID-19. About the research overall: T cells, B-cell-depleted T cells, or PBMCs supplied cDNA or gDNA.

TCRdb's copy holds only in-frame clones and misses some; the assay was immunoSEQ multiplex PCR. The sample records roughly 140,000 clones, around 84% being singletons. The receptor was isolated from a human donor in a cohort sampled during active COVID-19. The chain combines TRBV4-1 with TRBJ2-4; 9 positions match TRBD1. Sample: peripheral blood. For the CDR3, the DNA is TGCGCCAGCAGCCAAACATTAACAGGGGGCGCTGAAAACATTCAGTACTTC. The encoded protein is CASSQTLTGGAENIQYF.